This T cell receptor beta chain originates from a study of blood T cells in healthy people across ages. In its sample, this clonotype was seen a few times. PCR was performed a second time for roughly 6 to 12 cycles using a sample-barcoded 5' primer and a J-beta primer mix. Each cDNA molecule was tagged by a template-switch adaptor with 12 random nucleotides. A single record per CDR3 protein comes from TCRdb applying MiXCR to the 5' RACE reads. The sample has 1 million to 1.2 million distinct CDR3 sequences; around two fifths are singletons. CDR3 length equals 15 residues. Trimming at V came to 7 bases and at J to 6 bases, leaving 13 bases not matched to a gene. Germline CDR1 ENHRY, CDR2 SYGVKD.

The chain uses TRBV10-3 and TRBJ1-2, with TRBD1 matching 8 bases. The sequenced sample consisted of blood. This sequence was found in a man younger than 30 in good health. The CDR3 DNA reads as TGTGCCATCATTGCTTTCCAGGGGGCGCCGGATGGCTACACCTTC. Its protein is CAIIAFQGAPDGYTF.